This T cell receptor beta chain originates from a study of patients and donors after allogeneic stem cell transplantation. TCRdb reanalysed the RT-PCR reads using MiXCR and keeps one entry per CDR3 protein. Here the sample spans approximately 430,000 distinct CDR3 sequences, approximately 16% being singletons. This clonotype was recorded at least ten times. The V gene lost 0 bases and the J gene lost 4 bases, with 7 bases spanning the gap. The CDR3 runs to 14 residues. The germline V gene encodes CDR1 LNHNV and CDR2 YYDKDF (reference sequence). This chain connects TRBV15 to TRBJ1-5; D uncertain. The clonotype comes from a human donor who was either an allogeneic HSCT recipient or a stem cell or donor lymphocyte infusion donor (not recorded which). It is not recorded whose cells these are; they may come from a transplant donor. The sample taken for sequencing was blood, either unsorted or a sorted T cell fraction (not recorded which). The CDR3 here is CATSRDYLNQPQHF. The CDR3 coding sequence is TGTGCCACCAGCAGAGATTATCTAAATCAGCCCCAGCATTTT.